These 21 T cell receptor beta chains came from one sample sequenced in a study of T cells in women clearing cervical HPV infection. Profiled with immunoSEQ multiplex PCR; TCRdb holds only in-frame clones, not every one. Reported are about 25,000 clones; the ten largest clones contain around 7.2%. Input material: blood buffy coat. The receptor source for this set is a woman between 18 and 70 years old with a cervical HPV16 infection that either progressed to CIN3+ or cleared (not recorded which).

Comments on this clone: With the read ending 3 residues before the CDR3 end, the germline J gene is used to fill in that end. V and J are TRBV7-6 and TRBJ1-2; a weak D match, TRBD1 (5 bases). The CDR3 consists of 16 residues. Germline V gives CDR1 SGHVS, CDR2 FNYEAQ. This CDR3 is CASSLASLAGPYDYTF. Incomplete CDR3 DNA: TGTGCCAGCAGCTTAGCGTCCCTTGCGGGGCCCTACGAC.

For this clone: The read stops 3 residues short of the end of the CDR3; the missing end is completed from the germline J gene. This chain connects TRBV20-1 to TRBJ2-7; the match to TRBD1 covers 9 bases. The CDR3 runs to 15 residues. Trimming cost V 0 bases and J 2 bases; bases outside gene matches: 5. Germline V gives CDR1 DFQATT, CDR2 SNEGSKA (reference sequence). Partial CDR3 DNA: TGCAGTGCTAGAGATGTGACAGGGGGAACCTACGAG. It encodes CSARDVTGGTYE. The entire CDR3 reads CSARDVTGGTYEQYF.

As to this clone: Read data end 3 residues before the CDR3 end; the end is taken from the germline J gene. V gene TRBV10-1 combines with J gene TRBJ2-3, with D perhaps TRBD2 (6 bases). Trimming stripped 5 bases from V and 1 base from J, with 7 bases between. The length of the CDR3 is 13 residues. CDR1 is WNHNN and CDR2 is SYGVQD in the germline V gene (reference sequence). The CDR3 bases that were read are TGCGCCAGCAGTCCTAGCGGCACAGATACG. Translated, it gives CASSPSGTDT. The complete CDR3 protein is CASSPSGTDTQYF.

This CDR3 is CASSVALSGTEAFF. The part of the CDR3 DNA that was read is TGCGCCAGCAGTGTAGCTCTCTCCGGGACTGAA. The rearrangement uses TRBV10-2 and TRBJ1-1; D uncertain. The read comes to an end 3 residues before the CDR3 does, leaving the germline J gene to fill in the end. This CDR3 is 14 amino acids long. Germline V gene lookup returns CDR1 WSHSY and CDR2 SAAADI. The ends were cut back, 4 bases at V and 5 bases at J, with 14 bases in the middle.

Comments on this clone: The CDR3 goes on 3 residues after the read ends, and that part is filled in from the germline J gene. The chain links TRBV20-1 to TRBJ2-3; 11 nucleotides line up with TRBD2. This CDR3 is 16 amino acids long. Germline V CDR1 and CDR2: DFQATT, SNEGSKA (reference sequence). Trimming took 6 bases from V and 4 from J; bases not matched to a gene: 12. CDR3 DNA, as far as it was read: TGCAGTGCACCGAGACCACTAGCGGGAGCCGCAGATACG. Translation: CSAPRPLAGAADT. Given in full, the CDR3 is CSAPRPLAGAADTQYF.

With respect to this clone: The read comes to an end 3 residues before the CDR3 does, leaving the germline J gene to fill in the end. The J gene is TRBJ1-1, the V gene TRBV19; 12 bases match TRBD1. The germline gives CDR1 LNHDA, CDR2 SQIVND (reference sequence). V trimming: 4 bases; J trimming: 6 bases; junction bases outside the gene matches: 9. The CDR3 spans 16 residues. The CDR3 region is CASSRGTGGVRSEAFF. The CDR3 DNA, read in part, is TGTGCCAGTAGTAGGGGGACAGGGGGCGTAAGGTCTGAA.

Points on this clone: The sequenced fragment ends 3 residues before the CDR3 boundary, so the rest is inferred from the germline J gene. The genes are TRBV5-1 and TRBJ2-5; D perhaps matches TRBD2 (6 bases). CDR3 length: 16 residues. V gave up 0 bases and J gave up 2 bases, with 14 bases separating them. Germline V gives CDR1 SGHRS, CDR2 YFSETQ. CDR3 DNA, as far as it was read: TGCGCCAGCAGCTTGGGGTCTAGCGTCCTTCAAGAGACC. Protein sequence: CASSLGSSVLQET. The complete CDR3 reads CASSLGSSVLQETQYF.

As for this clone: The CDR3 end falls 3 residues outside the read, so it is completed with the germline J gene. This rearrangement joins TRBV5-1 to TRBJ2-5, with D possibly TRBD1 on 5 matching bases. This CDR3 region has 16 residues. The germline gives CDR1 SGHRS, CDR2 YFSETQ. V lost 1 base and J 1 base, leaving 14 bases between the germline ends. The CDR3 loop is CASSLSPATAQETQYF. CDR3 bases read: TGCGCCAGCAGCTTGAGTCCGGCGACAGCCCAAGAGACC.

Turning to this clone: The sequenced fragment ends 3 residues before the CDR3 boundary, so the rest is inferred from the germline J gene. The chain uses TRBV7-6 and TRBJ1-4; TRBD1 might be the D (6 bases). The germline CDR1 and CDR2 sequences are SGHVS and FNYEAQ. Trimming cost V 1 base and J 7 bases, with 7 bases left between them. The CDR3 is 13 residues long. The CDR3 bases that were read are TGTGCCAGCAGCTTAGGCAGGGGTGAAAAA. Protein product: CASSLGRGEK. The full CDR3 sequence reads CASSLGRGEKLFF.

Points on this clone: The CDR3 end falls 3 residues outside the read, so it is completed with the germline J gene. V usage is TRBV19 and J usage is TRBJ2-1, with 12 bases aligning to TRBD1. Germline V CDR1 and CDR2: LNHDA, SQIVND (reference sequence). J was trimmed by 7 bases and V by 5 bases; bases with no gene match: 9. The CDR3 covers 16 residues. The CDR3 reads CASSHLPGQGANEQFF. The DNA read from the CDR3 is TGTGCCAGTAGTCATCTCCCGGGACAGGGGGCTAATGAG.

Comment on this clone: The sequence runs out 3 residues before the end of the CDR3; the remainder is reconstructed from the germline J gene. The J gene is TRBJ2-7, the V gene TRBV10-2; D possibly corresponds to TRBD1 (6 bases). In germline, CDR1 is WSHSY, CDR2 SAAADI. The CDR3 covers 14 residues. The V end lost 4 bases, the J end lost 1 base, and 11 bases lay between the germline ends. The covered CDR3 bases are TGCGCCAGCAGTGTGGGCAGGGGTTCCTACGAG. Protein: CASSVGRGSYE. The full-length CDR3 reads as CASSVGRGSYEQYF.

Details on this clone: The observed sequence ends 3 residues before the CDR3 terminus, with the missing tail filled in from the germline J gene. This rearrangement joins TRBV30 to TRBJ1-2, with 12 bases matching TRBD1. Germline assignment: CDR1 GTSNPN and CDR2 SVGIG (reference sequence). The CDR3 loop spans 14 amino acids. The trim removed 8 bases at V and 7 bases at J, leaving 11 bases unmatched. The CDR3 reads CAASPGQGAAGYTF. Incomplete CDR3 DNA: TGTGCCGCTTCTCCGGGACAGGGGGCTGCTGGC.

Points on this clone: Read coverage stops 3 residues before the CDR3 terminus; the germline J gene supplies the remainder. The chain links TRBV6-2 or TRBV6-3 to TRBJ1-4, with a tentative D call TRBD1 (5 bases). This CDR3 is 11 amino acids long. V was clipped by 6 bases and J by 10 bases, with 9 bases between them. Germline CDR1 is MNHEY and CDR2 is SVGEGT. CDR3 residues: CASRGEGKLFF. The sequenced CDR3 bases are TGTGCCAGCAGAGGGGAGGGAAAA.

About this clone itself: The read gets to within 3 residues of the CDR3 end, and the germline J gene fills in the rest. The chain recombines TRBV12-3 or TRBV12-4 with TRBJ2-5; TRBD2 agrees at 11 bases. CDR3 length: 15 residues. J was trimmed by 2 bases and V by 11 bases; bases with no gene match: 10. The CDR3 loop is CASRASGRLQETQYF. The covered CDR3 bases are TGTGCCTCCAGGGCTAGCGGGAGGTTGCAAGAGACC.

Regarding this clone: The CDR3 is cut off 3 residues early in the read; its end comes from the germline J gene. J is TRBJ2-1 and V is TRBV11-2; weak D call: TRBD1 (6 bases). The CDR3 loop spans 13 amino acids. Germline lookup yields CDR1 SGHAT and CDR2 FQNNGV. Trimming shortened V by 3 bases and J by 8 bases, and 11 bases separated the two germline ends. CDR3 amino acids: CASSFSGADEQFF. The part of the CDR3 DNA that was read is TGTGCCAGCAGCTTTTCAGGGGCTGATGAG.

With respect to this clone: The read ends 3 residues before the CDR3 terminus; that terminus is restored from the germline J gene. The chain has TRBV2 and TRBJ1-5; D gene uncertain. CDR1 SNHLY and CDR2 FYNNEI come from the germline V gene. V lost 1 base to trimming and J lost 4 bases, with 5 bases between them. This CDR3 has 13 amino acids. The CDR3 loop is CASSEEVNQPQHF. The sequenced CDR3 bases are TGTGCCAGCAGTGAAGAGGTGAATCAGCCC. The whole variable domain, filled in from reference TRBV2 and TRBJ1-5, reads EPEVTQTPSHQVTQMGQEVILRCVPISNHLYFYWYRQILGQKVEFLVSFYNNEISEKSEIFDDQFSVERPDGSNFTLKIRSTKLEDSAMYFCASSEEVNQPQHFGDGTRLSIL.

Comments on this clone: The CDR3 end falls 3 residues outside the read, so it is completed with the germline J gene. This rearrangement joins TRBV5-4 to TRBJ2-3; D might be TRBD1 (6 bases). The CDR3 consists of 14 residues. Germline V gene lookup returns CDR1 SGHNT and CDR2 YYREEE (reference sequence). V gave up 0 bases and J gave up 3 bases, with 8 bases separating them. The part of the CDR3 DNA that was read is TGTGCCAGCAGCTTGGCAGGGGCAACAGATACG. Translated, it gives CASSLAGATDT. The whole CDR3 sequence reads CASSLAGATDTQYF.

In regard to this clone: The read ends 3 residues shy of where the CDR3 ends; the end is completed using the germline J gene. The J gene is TRBJ2-1, the V gene TRBV30; 7 nucleotides agree with TRBD2. V shed 2 bases and J 3 bases; nucleotides not matched to a gene: 1. Germline CDR1 GTSNPN, CDR2 SVGIG (reference sequence). The CDR3 is made up of 13 amino acids. The CDR3 region is CAWSTGGYNEQFF. CDR3 bases read: TGTGCCTGGAGTACGGGGGGCTACAATGAG.

With respect to this clone: The read ends 3 residues early relative to the CDR3; the germline J gene fills the gap. This chain connects TRBV19 to TRBJ1-1, with D perhaps TRBD1 (5 bases). Trimming shortened V by 7 bases and J by 4 bases, and 16 bases separated the two germline ends. The CDR3 has 14 amino acids. CDR1 and CDR2 from the germline V gene are LNHDA and SQIVND (reference sequence). CDR3 sequence reads: CASNEETVSTEAFF. The DNA read from the CDR3 is TGTGCCAGTAACGAGGAGACAGTTTCCACTGAA. The whole variable domain, filled in from reference TRBV19 and TRBJ1-1, reads DGGITQSPKYLFRKEGQNVTLSCEQNLNHDAMYWYRQDPGQGLRLIYYSQIVNDFQKGDIAEGYSVSREKKESFPLTVTSAQKNPTAFYLCASNEETVSTEAFFGQGTRLTVV.

For this clone: The CDR3 end lies 3 residues beyond the end of the read and is filled in from the germline J gene. Other DNA sequences in this specimen translate into the identical CDR3. This sequence joins TRBV7-9 and TRBJ2-4; tentatively, D is TRBD2 (6 bases). The germline gives CDR1 SEHNR, CDR2 FQNEAQ (reference sequence). There are 13 residues in the CDR3. The CDR3 reads CASSLGGNYGQYF. The CDR3 DNA, read in part, is TGTGCCAGCAGCTTGGGGGGAAACTATGGT.

As for this clone: Read coverage stops 3 residues before the CDR3 terminus; the germline J gene supplies the remainder. Other nucleotide sequences in the sample specify the same CDR3. This chain links TRBV18 with TRBJ1-3; 8 bases agree with TRBD1. The length of the CDR3 is 15 residues. V lost 6 bases, J lost 0 bases, and 4 bases stayed unmatched. The germline gives CDR1 KGHSH, CDR2 LQKENI. CDR3 DNA, as far as it was read: TGTGCCAGCTCTCCCGGGACAGGCTCTGGAAACACC. This codes for CASSPGTGSGNT. The full CDR3 reads CASSPGTGSGNTIYF.